This passage covers 5 T cell receptor beta chains from one sample sequenced in a study of OX40 agonist ivuxolimab in advanced cancers. The repertoire was sequenced with immunoSEQ multiplex PCR; TCRdb's copy has only in-frame clones and lacks some. The data contain more than 75,000 clones, approximately 91% of them seen just once; the ten biggest clones take up roughly 0.75%. The specimen comprised CD4+ or CD8+ T cells sorted from blood, sampled in a trial of the OX40 agonist ivuxolimab. The receptors were gathered from an adult with an advanced solid tumor such as melanoma, head and neck, liver or kidney cancer.

V usage is TRBV18 and J usage is TRBJ1-1, with 7 positions matching TRBD1. This CDR3 is built from 15 residues. The V gene's germline CDR1 is KGHSH and CDR2 LQKENI. Germline trimming cut 0 bases from V and 3 bases from J; bases unmatched to any gene: 4. CDR3 loop: CASSPPARGDTEAFF. CDR3 DNA: TGTGCCAGCTCACCACCGGCCAGGGGGGACACTGAAGCTTTCTTT.

The CDR3, as DNA: TGTGCCAGTACTCAATTAGAGACCCAGTACTTC. Its translation: CASTQLETQYF. V usage is TRBV25-1 and J usage is TRBJ2-5; D not resolved. CDR1 is MGHDK, CDR2 SYGVNS, per germline. The CDR3 contains 11 residues. V lost 9 bases, J lost 4 bases, and 9 bases lay in between.

The J gene is TRBJ2-2, the V gene TRBV15, with a weak D call TRBD1 (5 bases). The CDR3 has 15 residues. Between the trimmed V and J ends, which lost 4 bases and 5 bases, there was a span of 14 bases. In germline, CDR1 is LNHNV, CDR2 YYDKDF (reference sequence). The CDR3 DNA sequence: TGTGCCACCAGCATACAGGCCCCGGATACCGGGGAGCTGTTTTTT. It encodes CATSIQAPDTGELFF.

The chain employs TRBV2 and TRBJ2-3; D tentatively reads TRBD1 or TRBD2 (5 bases each). The CDR3 runs 16 residues. The V end was cut by 8 bases, the J end by 0 bases, with 18 bases between. Germline V gene lookup returns CDR1 SNHLY and CDR2 FYNNEI. The chain's CDR3 is CASGRGRETSTDTQYF. The CDR3 DNA reads TGTGCCAGCGGTAGGGGACGTGAGACTAGCACAGATACGCAGTATTTT.

The CDR3 region is CASSQEQRNTGELFF. CDR3 in DNA: TGCGCCAGCAGCCAAGAACAGAGGAACACCGGGGAGCTGTTTTTT. The gene calls are TRBV4-3 and TRBJ2-2; D is unclear. CDR3 length equals 15 residues. The germline CDR1 and CDR2 sequences are LGHNA and YSLEER. Trimming shortened V by 0 bases and J by 1 base, and 6 bases separated the two germline ends.